The subject of this entry is one TCR beta chain. Deletions cut 3 bases from V and 3 bases from J, with 17 bases between. The germline CDR1 and CDR2 sequences are MNHEY and SMNVEV (reference sequence). This CDR3 region has 16 residues. The source of the sample is a study of tumor-infiltrating lymphocytes in localized non-small cell lung cancer. In the study overall: The cohort mixed smokers and never-smokers, several histologies, and some post-neoadjuvant-chemotherapy samples. From each patient, both tumor and uninvolved lung, non-adjacent to tumor, were sampled.

Data came from immunoSEQ multiplex PCR; TCRdb stores just in-frame clones and leaves some out. The table shows nearly 9,500 clones, with about 78% occurring only once. This chain links TRBV27 with TRBJ1-1; D uncertain. Sequenced material: uninvolved lung tissue not adjacent to the tumor. This clonotype was obtained from a human donor with non-small cell lung cancer. CDR3 in DNA: TGTGCCAGCAGTTTCCTCGGGGAGTCCAGGTACACTGAAGCTTTCTTT. Translated: CASSFLGESRYTEAFF.